The 8 T cell receptor beta chains below all came from one sample that was sequenced in a study of T cells in localized non-small cell lung cancer. Sequencing was performed with immunoSEQ multiplex PCR; in TCRdb, only in-frame clones are kept and a portion is missing. Among about 19,000 clones listed, roughly four fifths were seen once. Sequencing was performed on peripheral blood, taken before any cancer treatment. Source of these receptors: a man between 40 and 69 years old with stage I lung adenocarcinoma.

This rearrangement joins TRBV10-3 to TRBJ2-3, with 9 bases lining up with TRBD2. The CDR3 is made up of 14 amino acids. V shed 10 bases and J 2 bases; nucleotides not matched to a gene: 7. Germline lookup yields CDR1 ENHRY and CDR2 SYGVKD. As DNA, the CDR3 is TGTGCCACAAAGGGACTAGCCGACACAGATACGCAGTATTTT. The encoded protein is CATKGLADTDTQYF.

The chain combines TRBV28 with TRBJ1-2; 8 positions match TRBD1. The trim removed 8 bases at V and 1 base at J, leaving 15 bases unmatched. The CDR3 extends over 17 amino acids. CDR1 is MDHEN, CDR2 SYDVKM, per germline. The CDR3, as DNA: TGTGCCAGCCATAAGTTTTGGGACAGGCTAAGTAACTATGGCTACACCTTC. Its translation is CASHKFWDRLSNYGYTF.

The chain recombines TRBV29-1 with TRBJ2-7; D not resolved. The germline V and J ends were trimmed by 2 bases and 2 bases, with 10 bases remaining between them. Germline V gives CDR1 SQVTM, CDR2 ANQGSEA. This CDR3 contains 13 residues. The CDR3 spells CSVETVTPYEQYF. The CDR3 DNA is TGCAGCGTTGAAACAGTAACGCCCTACGAGCAGTACTTC.

This chain uses TRBV11-2 with TRBJ1-1; no clear D gene. Trimming stripped 2 bases from V and 3 bases from J, with 19 bases between. Germline CDR1 and CDR2: SGHAT and FQNNGV. This CDR3 contains 17 residues. CDR3 in amino acids: CASSLLGHPKGDTEAFF. The DNA for the CDR3 is TGTGCCAGCAGCTTACTAGGGCACCCTAAAGGCGACACTGAAGCTTTCTTT.

The J gene is TRBJ2-3, the V gene TRBV13, with D possibly being TRBD2 (5 bases). Germline V gives CDR1 PRHDT, CDR2 FYEKMQ (reference sequence). The CDR3 consists of 15 residues. V was pared by 3 bases and J by 3 bases, with 13 bases between. This CDR3 reads CASSLSGRSTDTQYF. The CDR3 DNA follows: TGTGCCAGCAGCTTGAGTGGGAGAAGTACAGATACGCAGTATTTT.

The chain employs TRBV19 and TRBJ1-3, with TRBD1 as a possible D gene (6 bases). CDR3 length: 15 residues. Trimming pared 8 bases from V and 2 bases from J, leaving 16 bases between. Germline lookup yields CDR1 LNHDA and CDR2 SQIVND (reference sequence). CDR3 in amino acids: CASSPWAGAGNTIYF. In DNA form, the CDR3 reads TGTGCCAGTTCCCCATGGGCAGGGGCTGGAAACACCATATATTTT.

V is TRBV5-4 and J is TRBJ2-1; 12 bases fit TRBD2. The germline V gene has CDR1 SGHNT and CDR2 YYREEE (reference sequence). CDR3 length: 15 residues. Trimming removed 4 bases from V and 10 bases from J; junction bases left unmatched: 9. CDR3 nucleotide sequence: TGTGCCAGCAGCCCCCCTAGCGGGGGGGCCAACGAGCAGTTCTTC. It encodes CASSPPSGGANEQFF.

This clone was detected only once. The rearrangement uses TRBV5-3 and TRBJ2-7; the D gene is possibly TRBD2 (5 bases). TRBV5-3 is given ORF status, its function remaining uncertain. The CDR3 runs to 12 residues. Trimming left V 10 bases short and J 2 bases short, with 13 bases between. CDR3 amino acids: CAPEEYTYEQYF. In DNA, the CDR3 is TGTGCCCCGGAGGAGTATACCTACGAGCAGTACTTC.